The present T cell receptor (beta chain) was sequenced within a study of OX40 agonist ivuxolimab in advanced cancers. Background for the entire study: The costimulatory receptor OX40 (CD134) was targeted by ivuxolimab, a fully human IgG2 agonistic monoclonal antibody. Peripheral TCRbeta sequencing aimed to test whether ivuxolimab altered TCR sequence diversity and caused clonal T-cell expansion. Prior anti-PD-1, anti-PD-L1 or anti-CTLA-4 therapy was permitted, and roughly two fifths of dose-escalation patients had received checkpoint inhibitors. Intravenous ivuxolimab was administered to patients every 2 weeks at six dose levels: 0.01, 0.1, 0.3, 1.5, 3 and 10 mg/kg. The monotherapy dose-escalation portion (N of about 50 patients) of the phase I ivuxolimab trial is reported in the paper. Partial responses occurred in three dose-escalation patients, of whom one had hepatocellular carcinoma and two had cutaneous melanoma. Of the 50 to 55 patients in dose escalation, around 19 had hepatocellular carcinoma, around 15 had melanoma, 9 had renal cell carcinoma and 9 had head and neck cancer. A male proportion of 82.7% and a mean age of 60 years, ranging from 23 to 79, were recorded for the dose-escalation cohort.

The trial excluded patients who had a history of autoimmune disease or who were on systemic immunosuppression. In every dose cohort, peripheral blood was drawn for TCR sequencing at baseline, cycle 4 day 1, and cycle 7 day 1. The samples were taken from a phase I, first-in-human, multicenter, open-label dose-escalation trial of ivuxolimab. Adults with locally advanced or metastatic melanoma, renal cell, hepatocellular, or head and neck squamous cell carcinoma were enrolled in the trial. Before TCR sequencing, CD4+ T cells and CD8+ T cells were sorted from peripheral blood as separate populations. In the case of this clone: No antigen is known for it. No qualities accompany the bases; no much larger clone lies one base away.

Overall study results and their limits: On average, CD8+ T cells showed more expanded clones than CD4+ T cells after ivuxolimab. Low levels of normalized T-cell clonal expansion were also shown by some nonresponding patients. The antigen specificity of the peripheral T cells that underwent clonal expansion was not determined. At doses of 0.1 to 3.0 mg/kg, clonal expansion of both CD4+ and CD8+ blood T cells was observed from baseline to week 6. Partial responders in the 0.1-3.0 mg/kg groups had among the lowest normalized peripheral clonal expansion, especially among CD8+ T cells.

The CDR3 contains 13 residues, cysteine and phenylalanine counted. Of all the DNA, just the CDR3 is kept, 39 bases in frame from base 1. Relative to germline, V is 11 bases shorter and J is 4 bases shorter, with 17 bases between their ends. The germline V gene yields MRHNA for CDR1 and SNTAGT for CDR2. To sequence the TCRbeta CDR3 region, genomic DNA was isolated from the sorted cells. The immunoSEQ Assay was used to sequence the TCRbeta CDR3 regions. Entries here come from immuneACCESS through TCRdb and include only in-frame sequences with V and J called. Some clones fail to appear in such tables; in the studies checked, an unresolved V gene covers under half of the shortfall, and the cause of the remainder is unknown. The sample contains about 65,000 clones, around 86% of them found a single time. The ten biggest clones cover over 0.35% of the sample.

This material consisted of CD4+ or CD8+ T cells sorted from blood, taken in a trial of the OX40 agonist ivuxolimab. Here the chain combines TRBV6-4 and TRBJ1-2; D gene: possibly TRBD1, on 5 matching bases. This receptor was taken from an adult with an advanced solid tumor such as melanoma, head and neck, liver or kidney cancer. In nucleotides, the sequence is TGTGCCGCCAGCAGGGAGGTTGGCTATGGCTACACCTTC. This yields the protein CAASREVGYGYTF.